Below, 28 T cell receptor beta chains from the same sample are listed, as sequenced in a study of T cells in localized non-small cell lung cancer. Data came from immunoSEQ multiplex PCR; TCRdb stores just in-frame clones and leaves some out. The table lists some 27,000 clones, about 88% of them singletons. The sample here was peripheral blood, taken before any cancer treatment. The source is a female donor older than 55 with stage III squamous cell lung carcinoma.

This chain connects TRBV4-1 to TRBJ1-5; D is ambiguous. Germline CDR1 is MGHRA and CDR2 is YSYEKL. V gave up 0 bases and J gave up 3 bases, with 12 bases separating them. This CDR3 has 16 amino acids. DNA for the CDR3: TGCGCCAGCAGCCAAGACTCGCGTACTTACAATCAGCCCCAGCATTTT. Protein product: CASSQDSRTYNQPQHF.

V and J are TRBV5-1 and TRBJ1-2; D remains ambiguous. Germline V lookup: CDR1 SGHRS, CDR2 YFSETQ. The germline V and J ends were trimmed by 0 bases and 8 bases, with 14 bases remaining between them. The CDR3 runs 14 residues. CDR3 in DNA: TGCGCCAGCAGCTTGGTCAGCGGGGATGGAGGCTACACCTTC. Translation: CASSLVSGDGGYTF. Drawing the rest from reference TRBV5-1 and TRBJ1-2, the complete variable domain is KAGVTQTPRYLIKTRGQQVTLSCSPISGHRSVSWYQQTPGQGLQFLFEYFSETQRNKGNFPGRFSGRQFSNSRSEMNVSTLELGDSALYLCASSLVSGDGGYTFGSGTRLTVV.

V usage is TRBV19 and J usage is TRBJ2-3; D gene ambiguous. Deletions cut 4 bases from V and 0 bases from J, with 8 bases between. Germline CDR1 is LNHDA and CDR2 is SQIVND (reference sequence). The CDR3 covers 14 residues. This CDR3 is CASSRVRSTDTQYF. In nucleotides, the CDR3 is TGTGCCAGTAGTAGGGTTAGGAGCACAGATACGCAGTATTTT.

This sequence joins TRBV18 and TRBJ2-3, with 7 nucleotides matching TRBD2. The ends lost 4 bases at V and 0 bases at J; junction bases unmatched: 10. CDR3 size: 17 residues. CDR1 and CDR2 from the germline V gene are KGHSH and LQKENI. CDR3 bases: TGTGCCAGCTCACGACTTAACGGGGGGATGAGCACAGATACGCAGTATTTT. It is translated as CASSRLNGGMSTDTQYF.

V and J are TRBV18 and TRBJ1-6; D is possibly TRBD1 (5 bases). CDR1 KGHSH and CDR2 LQKENI come from the germline V gene. With 6 bases removed from V and 8 bases from J, the gap between germline ends came to 17 bases. The CDR3 consists of 15 residues. The CDR3 DNA is TGTGCCAGCTCGGTAACAGGTTTAGATGATTCACCCCTCCACTTT. It translates to CASSVTGLDDSPLHF.

This sequence joins TRBV9 and TRBJ2-5; D is perhaps TRBD2 (8 bases). The CDR3 extends over 14 amino acids. CDR1 is SGDLS and CDR2 is YYNGEE in the germline V gene. Between the trimmed V and J ends, which lost 4 bases and 4 bases, there was a span of 14 bases. CDR3 nucleotides: TGTGCCAGCAGCTCGGGGGGGACAGTAGAGACCCAGTACTTC. Its translation is CASSSGGTVETQYF. Based on the CDR3 plus reference TRBV9 and TRBJ2-5, the full variable domain is DSGVTQTPKHLITATGQRVTLRCSPRSGDLSVYWYQQSLDQGLQFLIQYYNGEERAKGNILERFSAQQFPDLHSELNLSSLELGDSALYFCASSSGGTVETQYFGPGTRLLVL.

The chain uses TRBV5-6 and TRBJ2-7, with D possibly being TRBD2 (7 bases). V lost 1 base to trimming and J lost 3 bases, with 14 bases between them. Germline V lookup: CDR1 SGHDT, CDR2 YYEEEE. The CDR3 runs to 15 residues. The CDR3 DNA follows: TGTGCCAGCAGCTTGACTTACAGGGAGGGCTACGAGCAGTACTTC. Translating it yields CASSLTYREGYEQYF.

The V gene is TRBV5-4, the J gene TRBJ2-1, with D perhaps matching TRBD1 or TRBD2 (5 bases each). Looked up from germline, CDR1 is SGHNT and CDR2 is YYREEE (reference sequence). V lost 0 bases to trimming and J lost 4 bases, with 14 bases between them. This CDR3 has 16 amino acids. Here the CDR3 reads CASSLDAGRGYNEQFF. The CDR3 region has the DNA TGTGCCAGCAGCTTGGATGCAGGGAGAGGGTACAATGAGCAGTTCTTC.

The chain links TRBV28 to TRBJ1-3; D might be TRBD1 (6 bases). The CDR3 sequence is 17 residues long. With 4 bases removed from V and 0 bases from J, the gap between germline ends came to 16 bases. Germline assignment: CDR1 MDHEN and CDR2 SYDVKM. CDR3 in DNA: TGTGCCAGCAGTTCCAGGACAGAATTTTACTCTGGAAACACCATATATTTT. This translates into CASSSRTEFYSGNTIYF.

The chain has TRBV21-1 and TRBJ2-3; TRBD2 is the table's D call, not checked against the DNA. TRBV21-1 is a known pseudogene. This CDR3 is built from 15 residues. CDR3 protein: CASNLYRECSDTQYF. In DNA form, the CDR3 reads TGTGCCAGCAACCTCTACCGGGAGTGCTCAGATACGCAGTATTTT.

This clone has a handful of counts. V gene TRBV19 combines with J gene TRBJ2-1; perhaps TRBD1 as D (5 bases). The V end was cut by 6 bases, the J end by 4 bases, with 10 bases between. This CDR3 is built from 13 residues. Germline lookup yields CDR1 LNHDA and CDR2 SQIVND (reference sequence). The CDR3 nucleotides are TGTGCCAGTAGCCGCGACAGATACAATGAGCAGTTCTTC. This encodes CASSRDRYNEQFF. Full variable domain (outside the CDR3, taken from reference TRBV19 and TRBJ2-1): DGGITQSPKYLFRKEGQNVTLSCEQNLNHDAMYWYRQDPGQGLRLIYYSQIVNDFQKGDIAEGYSVSREKKESFPLTVTSAQKNPTAFYLCASSRDRYNEQFFGPGTRLTVL.

This chain links TRBV14 with TRBJ1-2; 8 bases are a match to TRBD1. This CDR3 comprises 15 residues. Germline V gene lookup returns CDR1 SGHDN and CDR2 FVKESK. The junction had 8 bases not matched to a gene; V was cut back by 4 bases and J by 4 bases. CDR3: CASSRPRTGSYGYTF. Here the CDR3 DNA reads TGTGCCAGCAGCCGACCGAGGACAGGGAGCTATGGCTACACCTTC. Drawing the rest from reference TRBV14 and TRBJ1-2, the complete variable domain is EAGVTQFPSHSVIEKGQTVTLRCDPISGHDNLYWYRRVMGKEIKFLLHFVKESKQDESGMPNNRFLAERTGGTYSTLKVQPAELEDSGVYFCASSRPRTGSYGYTFGSGTRLTVV.

This clone was observed once. For the CDR3, the DNA is TGCGCCAGCAGCCGTAACAGGGGTTGGGACGAGCAGTACTTC. It yields the protein CASSRNRGWDEQYF. The rearrangement joins TRBV5-1 to TRBJ2-7, with TRBD1 identical over 7 bases. The J segment lost 5 bases and the V segment lost 4 bases, leaving 9 bases of the junction unmatched. CDR1 is SGHRS and CDR2 is YFSETQ in the germline V gene. CDR3 size: 14 residues.

The V call is TRBV2, the J call TRBJ2-5; 13 bases map to TRBD2. CDR1 is SNHLY, CDR2 FYNNEI, per germline. V shed 11 bases, J shed 6 bases, and the junction held 9 bases outside the gene matches. This CDR3 has 14 amino acids. The CDR3 DNA sequence: TGTGCCGGGGCCGGGACTAGCGGGACCCAGACCCAGTACTTC. This translates into CAGAGTSGTQTQYF.

This clone was recorded once. The rearrangement joins TRBV7-9 to TRBJ1-2; the match to TRBD1 covers 7 bases. V was pared by 5 bases and J by 3 bases, with 15 bases of the junction left unmatched. The CDR3 consists of 17 residues. Germline V gene sequence: CDR1 SEHNR, CDR2 FQNEAQ (reference sequence). The CDR3 bases are TGTGCCAGCAGCCAGGCTTACACAGGGGCGGAGTACTATGGCTACACCTTC. Its translation is CASSQAYTGAEYYGYTF.

This rearrangement joins TRBV6-6 to TRBJ2-2; TRBD1 aligns across 7 bases. Germline V gives CDR1 MNHNY, CDR2 SVGAGI (reference sequence). The CDR3 extends over 15 amino acids. V gave up 2 bases and J gave up 5 bases; unmatched junction bases: 5. The CDR3 is CASSYPGTATGELFF. The CDR3 DNA is TGTGCCAGCAGTTACCCGGGGACAGCGACCGGGGAGCTGTTTTTT.

This rearrangement joins TRBV7-2 to TRBJ1-2, with D unclear. The length of the CDR3 is 13 residues. CDR1 is SGHTA and CDR2 is FQGNSA in the germline V gene. V was clipped by 5 bases and J by 7 bases, with 14 bases between them. The CDR3 DNA reads TGTGCCAGCAGCCCCCGGACCTTGTCTGGCTACACCTTC. It is translated as CASSPRTLSGYTF.

This chain links TRBV28 with TRBJ2-5; D is unclear. The CDR3 runs 14 residues. V lost 5 bases, J lost 4 bases, and 14 bases lay in between. The germline gives CDR1 MDHEN, CDR2 SYDVKM. The DNA of the CDR3 is TGTGCCAGCAGTCAACCGGACGGACGAGAGACCCAGTACTTC. Its protein product is CASSQPDGRETQYF.

The CDR3 spells CASSSGLGNTIYF. DNA of the CDR3: TGTGCCAGCAGTTCGGGTTTGGGAAACACCATATATTTT. V is TRBV28 and J is TRBJ1-3, with D uncertain. Germline CDR1 reads MDHEN; CDR2 reads SYDVKM. V shed 4 bases and J shed 4 bases, with 8 bases lying between them. The length of the CDR3 is 13 residues.

Only one count was recorded for this clone. V is TRBV28 and J is TRBJ1-1; D gene ambiguous. CDR1 MDHEN and CDR2 SYDVKM come from the germline V gene. This CDR3 contains 13 residues. Trimming shortened V by 3 bases and J by 0 bases, and 5 bases separated the two germline ends. The CDR3 protein is CASSFVLNTEAFF. The CDR3 DNA reads TGTGCCAGCAGTTTCGTCTTGAACACTGAAGCTTTCTTT.

This chain joins TRBV7-6 and TRBJ2-7; 8 nucleotides agree with TRBD1. The CDR3 is 14 amino acids. Germline V gene lookup returns CDR1 SGHVS and CDR2 FNYEAQ. Trimming took 5 bases from V and 5 from J; bases not matched to a gene: 8. The CDR3 sequence: CASSTGQGSHEQYF. The CDR3 coding sequence is TGTGCCAGCAGCACCGGACAGGGATCGCACGAGCAGTACTTC.

The J gene is TRBJ2-3, the V gene TRBV7-2; D remains ambiguous. CDR1 and CDR2 from the germline V gene are SGHTA and FQGNSA. Trimming removed 0 bases at V and 2 bases at J, with 12 bases between. The CDR3 has 16 residues. In nucleotides, the CDR3 is TGTGCCAGCAGCTTAGCGGTACAGACCTACACAGATACGCAGTATTTT. Protein product: CASSLAVQTYTDTQYF.

This clone was detected only once. The V gene is TRBV7-2, the J gene TRBJ1-1, with 8 nucleotides matching TRBD1. Germline loops: CDR1 SGHTA, CDR2 FQGNSA. J was trimmed by 5 bases and V by 1 base; bases with no gene match: 9. This CDR3 has 16 residues. The CDR3 nucleotides read TGTGCCAGCAGCTTAGGATCCAGGGGGCTGGGGACTGAAGCTTTCTTT. This codes for CASSLGSRGLGTEAFF.

This chain joins TRBV7-2 and TRBJ1-4, with a tentative D call TRBD1 (6 bases). Germline V lookup: CDR1 SGHTA, CDR2 FQGNSA. The CDR3 runs to 13 residues. Trimming left V 5 bases short and J 8 bases short, with 12 bases between. CDR3 coding DNA: TGTGCCAGCAGCCAACAGGGTTCCGAAAAACTGTTTTTT. Translating it yields CASSQQGSEKLFF.

The chain links TRBV7-2 to TRBJ2-2; D tentatively reads TRBD1 or TRBD2 (5 bases each). The CDR3 totals 17 residues. V lost 2 bases and J lost 5, with 18 bases in between. The germline V gene has CDR1 SGHTA and CDR2 FQGNSA. CDR3 region: CASSLMVAGARTGELFF. CDR3 sequence (DNA): TGTGCCAGCAGCTTAATGGTGGCCGGGGCCCGGACCGGGGAGCTGTTTTTT.

This chain joins TRBV5-1 and TRBJ2-7; possibly TRBD1 for D (6 bases). CDR1 SGHRS and CDR2 YFSETQ come from the germline V gene. There are 15 residues in the CDR3. Trimming removed 3 bases at V and 4 bases at J, with 17 bases between. The CDR3 region is CASSSPDSLGYEQYF. The CDR3 DNA reads as TGCGCCAGCAGCTCACCGGACAGTTTAGGGTACGAGCAGTACTTC.

The V and J genes are TRBV10-3 and TRBJ1-1; D is unclear. Germline CDR1 is ENHRY and CDR2 is SYGVKD. This CDR3 has 15 residues. V was shortened by 2 bases and J by 3 bases, with 13 bases between the two germline ends. The CDR3 coding sequence is TGTGCCATCAGTGAGCCAAAGGACGGTGACACTGAAGCTTTCTTT. Translating it yields CAISEPKDGDTEAFF.

This sequence joins TRBV9 and TRBJ2-6; D is ambiguous. V was clipped by 3 bases and J by 0 bases, with 1 base between them. The CDR3 loop spans 13 amino acids. In germline, CDR1 is SGDLS, CDR2 YYNGEE. This CDR3 is CASSASGANVLTF. Written as DNA, the CDR3 is TGTGCCAGCAGCGCCTCTGGGGCCAACGTCCTGACTTTC. The full variable domain, completed using reference TRBV9 and TRBJ2-6, is DSGVTQTPKHLITATGQRVTLRCSPRSGDLSVYWYQQSLDQGLQFLIQYYNGEERAKGNILERFSAQQFPDLHSELNLSSLELGDSALYFCASSASGANVLTFGAGSRLTVL.